This TCR beta chain was found in a study of blood T cell repertoires in COVID-19. On the study more broadly: Researchers got acute and convalescent COVID-19 samples from the United States, Italy and Spain. In each case, the material was cDNA or gDNA derived from T cells, B-cell-depleted T cells, or PBMCs.

In the authors' methods: Estimates of nucleated cell counts were drawn from the amplification of reference gene primers. Sequencing used immunoSEQ multiplex PCR; TCRdb keeps in-frame clones, though not all of them. That table furnishes V, J and clone size, whereas the DNA furnished D and trimming. This sample has about 59,000 clones, with 80% to 85% found just once. Germline V lookup: CDR1 SGDLS, CDR2 YYNGEE. The CDR3 is made up of 16 amino acids. The germline V and J ends were trimmed by 2 bases and 8 bases, with 21 bases remaining between them. V usage is TRBV9 and J usage is TRBJ2-3; a weak D match, TRBD2 (8 bases). The sequenced sample was peripheral blood. This receptor was obtained from a woman older than 75 with active or convalescent COVID-19. CDR3 sequence: CASSVSSGDSFGTQYF. CDR3 in DNA: TGTGCCAGCAGCGTGAGTAGCGGGGACAGTTTCGGTACGCAGTATTTT.